This TCR beta chain was observed in a study of post-analysis software for immune sequencing data. Study results and caveats: Significantly lower normalized Chao1 diversity was found in patients with multiple sclerosis relative to controls. Included in a set of five TRBV segments more frequent in patients than controls were TRBV5-6, TRBV5-1 and TRBV20-1.

The CDR3 is 14 amino acids. V gave up 6 bases and J gave up 11 bases; unmatched junction bases: 13. On this clonotype itself: Its antigen is as yet unknown.

cDNA libraries for TCR beta contained unique molecular identifiers. TCRdb redid the calling of the PCR reads with MiXCR, one entry per CDR3 protein. The table lists almost 700,000 distinct CDR3 sequences, 55% to 60% of them singletons. The sample comprised blood. The chain combines TRBV12-3 or TRBV12-4 with TRBJ2-5, with 9 bases aligning to TRBD2. The sequence derives from a girl between 2 and 10 years old with multiple sclerosis. The CDR3 loop reads CASRSSGTHPGQYF. CDR3 DNA sequence: TGTGCCAGCAGGTCTAGCGGGACCCATCCGGGGCAGTACTTC.